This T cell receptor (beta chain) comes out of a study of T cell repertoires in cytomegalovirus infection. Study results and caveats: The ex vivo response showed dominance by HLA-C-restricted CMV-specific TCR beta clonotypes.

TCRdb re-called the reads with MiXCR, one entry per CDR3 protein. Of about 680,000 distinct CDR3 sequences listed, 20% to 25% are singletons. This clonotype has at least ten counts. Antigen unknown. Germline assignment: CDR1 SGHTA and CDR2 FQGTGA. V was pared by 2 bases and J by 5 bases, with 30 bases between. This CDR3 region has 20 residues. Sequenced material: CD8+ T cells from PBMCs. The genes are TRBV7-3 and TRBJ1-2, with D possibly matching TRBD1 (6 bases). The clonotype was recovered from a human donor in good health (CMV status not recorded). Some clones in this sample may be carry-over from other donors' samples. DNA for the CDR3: TGTGCCAGCAGCTTATGGAGCCTCGCAGGGGTGGACACCGACTATTATGGCTACACCTTC. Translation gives CASSLWSLAGVDTDYYGYTF.